This T cell receptor beta chain emerged from a study of patients and donors after allogeneic stem cell transplantation. TCRdb redid the calling of the RT-PCR reads with MiXCR, one entry per CDR3 protein. Among about 230,000 distinct CDR3 sequences listed, 13% to 15% were seen once. This CDR3 comprises 15 residues. The ends lost 4 bases at V and 2 bases at J; junction bases unmatched: 5. In germline, CDR1 is MNHEY, CDR2 SVGAGI. The chain links TRBV6-5 to TRBJ2-5; 9 bases line up with TRBD1. Sequenced input: blood, either unsorted or a sorted T cell fraction (not recorded which). The sequence came from a human donor who was either an allogeneic HSCT recipient or a stem cell or donor lymphocyte infusion donor (not recorded which). It is not recorded whose cells these are; they may come from a transplant donor. The CDR3 is CASSFGTGWQETQYF. CDR3 coding DNA: TGTGCCAGCAGTTTCGGGACAGGGTGGCAAGAGACCCAGTACTTC.